The T cell receptor (beta chain) described here comes from a study of kidney transplant recipient with SARS-CoV-2 infection. This CDR3 contains 14 residues. The V end lost 0 bases, the J end lost 0 bases, and 9 bases lay between the germline ends. Per the germline V gene, CDR1 is DFQATT and CDR2 is SNEGSKA (reference sequence). TCRdb redid the calling of the reads with MiXCR, one entry per CDR3 protein. This table has roughly 250,000 distinct CDR3 sequences, under 30% appearing once. This clonotype occurred many times. V gene TRBV20-1 combines with J gene TRBJ2-7; unclear D gene. The receptor's source is a male patient in his 30s who had COVID-19 and was a kidney transplant recipient. Some of the T cells might come from the graft donor. The sample consisted of a blood sample, taken at baseline and on roughly day 120 from a kidney transplant recipient. Here the CDR3 reads CSARDRTGSYEQYF. CDR3 DNA sequence: TGCAGTGCTAGAGATCGTACGGGCTCCTACGAGCAGTACTTC.